The rows below give T cell receptor beta chains drawn from one sample of a study of Ad26.COV2.S vaccination and SARS-CoV-2 variants. Libraries were prepared by immunoSEQ multiplex PCR; TCRdb keeps only in-frame clonotypes and omits some of them. The sample lists about 680,000 clones, 80% to 90% occurring once. Sample: peripheral blood, taken in a trial of Ad26.COV2.S vaccine versus placebo. These receptors were collected from a person between 18 and 65 years old who received the Ad26.COV2.S COVID-19 vaccine or a placebo. The CDR3 runs from the conserved cysteine through the conserved F or W. A D gene is named only where the DNA matches it firmly. Not all rows give a size; the values are once, few, many and, for expanded clones, a class.

TRBV7-9	TRBJ1-6	TRBD1	NA	CASSAPGQENSPLHF	TGTGCCAGCAGCGCACCGGGACAGGAAAACTCACCCCTCCACTTT
TRBV19	TRBJ2-1	NA	NA	CASSRDLWSSYNEQFF	TGTGCCAGTAGTAGGGACCTCTGGAGCTCCTACAATGAGCAGTTCTTC
TRBV7-2	TRBJ2-5	NA	NA	CASSPRTRVAQYF	TGTGCCAGCAGCCCAAGGACCCGAGTGGCCCAGTACTTC
TRBV5-1	TRBJ2-5	NA	NA	CASSLAPGQETQYF	TGCGCCAGCAGCTTGGCCCCAGGCCAAGAGACCCAGTACTTC
TRBV27	TRBJ1-5	NA	NA	CASSLSGDNQPQHF	TGTGCCAGCAGTTTATCGGGGGACAATCAGCCCCAGCATTTT
TRBV5-1	TRBJ1-1	NA	NA	CASSGGAGQNTEAFF	TGCGCCAGCAGCGGGGGGGCAGGTCAGAACACTGAAGCTTTCTTT
TRBV7-6	TRBJ1-6	NA	NA	CASSPLGAPLHF	TGTGCCAGCAGTCCGCTGGGGGCGCCCCTCCACTTT
TRBV7-9	TRBJ1-1	NA	NA	CASSLAGTNTEAFF	TGTGCCAGCAGCTTAGCCGGAACAAACACTGAAGCTTTCTTT
TRBV29-1	TRBJ2-7	TRBD1	NA	CSVGQGRYYEQYF	TGCAGCGTCGGACAGGGGCGTTACTACGAGCAGTACTTC
TRBV13	TRBJ2-1	NA	NA	CASSLGTNNEQFF	TGTGCCAGCAGCTTAGGGACCAACAATGAGCAGTTCTTC
TRBV24-1	TRBJ1-2	TRBD1	NA	CATSAPRGGWHGYTF	TGTGCCACCAGTGCGCCCAGGGGGGGCTGGCATGGCTACACCTTC
TRBV6-5	TRBJ1-1	NA	NA	CASSLQGSEAFF	TGTGCCAGCAGTTTACAGGGATCCGAAGCTTTCTTT
TRBV29-1	TRBJ1-3	NA	NA	CSVRGIPSSGNTIYF	TGCAGCGTTCGGGGCATTCCCTCCTCTGGAAACACCATATATTTT
TRBV4-3	TRBJ1-5	NA	NA	CASSQAPNQPQHF	TGCGCCAGCAGCCAAGCTCCGAATCAGCCCCAGCATTTT
TRBV10-3	TRBJ1-6	NA	NA	CAIRKTESSYNSPLHF	TGTGCCATCAGAAAGACGGAGAGCTCCTATAATTCACCCCTCCACTTT
TRBV9	TRBJ2-7	NA	NA	CASSVTQGYEQYF	TGTGCCAGCAGCGTAACACAGGGTTACGAGCAGTACTTC
TRBV19	TRBJ1-1	NA	NA	CASSFSTEAFF	TGTGCCAGTAGTTTTTCAACTGAAGCTTTCTTT
TRBV5-8	TRBJ2-7	TRBD1	NA	CASSLQDRGPLEQYF	TGTGCCAGCAGCTTGCAGGACAGGGGTCCTCTCGAGCAGTACTTC
TRBV20-1	TRBJ2-2	TRBD2	NA	CSASTSGSAGELFF	TGCAGTGCTAGTACTAGCGGGAGTGCCGGGGAGCTGTTTTTT
TRBV25-1	TRBJ2-5	NA	NA	CASSDPIVGTQYF	TGTGCCAGCAGTGACCCCATCGTTGGGACCCAGTACTTC
TRBV29-1	TRBJ2-1	TRBD2	NA	CSKVAGFYNEQFF	TGCAGCAAGGTAGCGGGGTTTTACAATGAGCAGTTCTTC
TRBV7-2	TRBJ2-5	TRBD2	NA	CASSPREAGEETQYF	TGTGCCAGCAGTCCCCGCGAGGCGGGGGAAGAGACCCAGTACTTC
TRBV2	TRBJ2-1	NA	NA	CASRTPGQLYNEQFF	TGTGCCAGCAGAACTCCGGGACAACTATACAATGAGCAGTTCTTC
TRBV7-8	TRBJ1-2	NA	NA	CASSPEAGGHTF	TGTGCCAGCAGCCCAGAGGCCGGCGGACACACCTTC
TRBV24-1	TRBJ1-3	NA	NA	CATSYGGQDSSGNTIYF	TGTGCCACCAGTTATGGGGGGCAGGATAGCTCTGGAAACACCATATATTTT
TRBV5-1	TRBJ2-3	NA	NA	CASSFYSVSTDTQYF	TGCGCCAGCAGCTTCTATAGCGTTAGCACAGATACGCAGTATTTT
TRBV21-1	TRBJ2-3	NA	NA	CASSKAYGRTDTQYF	TGTGCCAGCAGCAAAGCTTACGGCCGCACAGATACGCAGTATTTT
TRBV12-3/TRBV12-4	TRBJ1-1	NA	NA	CASRRLVNTEAFF	TGTGCCAGCAGGAGACTTGTGAACACTGAAGCTTTCTTT
TRBV7-9	TRBJ2-2	NA	NA	CASSPTYSNTGELFF	TGTGCCAGCAGCCCGACGTATTCGAACACCGGGGAGCTGTTTTTT
TRBV5-1	TRBJ1-1	NA	NA	CASSLASGMNTEAFF	TGCGCCAGCAGCTTGGCCTCAGGGATGAACACTGAAGCTTTCTTT
TRBV3-1/TRBV3-2	TRBJ2-7	NA	NA	CASRGEGGLDEQYF	TGTGCCAGCAGGGGGGAAGGGGGGCTGGACGAGCAGTACTTC
TRBV5-1	TRBJ1-1	NA	NA	CASSVGTGMNTEAFF	TGCGCCAGCAGCGTTGGGACGGGAATGAACACTGAAGCTTTCTTT
TRBV19	TRBJ1-1	TRBD1	NA	CASMGQRNTEAFF	TGTGCCAGTATGGGACAGAGGAACACTGAAGCTTTCTTT
TRBV10-3	TRBJ2-7	NA	NA	CAISEDRPTLQYF	TGTGCCATCAGTGAAGATAGACCGACCCTCCAGTACTTC
TRBV3-1/TRBV3-2	TRBJ1-2	NA	NA	CASSQGWGDYGYTF	TGTGCCAGCAGCCAAGGCTGGGGTGACTATGGCTACACCTTC
TRBV30	TRBJ2-1	NA	NA	CAWSVRRNNEQFF	TGTGCCTGGAGTGTACGCAGGAACAATGAGCAGTTCTTC
TRBV5-1	TRBJ2-2	TRBD1	NA	CASSSRDRGPGELFF	TGCGCCAGCAGCTCCCGGGACAGGGGGCCCGGGGAGCTGTTTTTT
TRBV21-1	TRBJ1-4	NA	NA	CASSKRTGSGEKLFF	TGTGCCAGCAGCAAAAGGACAGGGAGTGGTGAAAAACTGTTTTTT
TRBV5-1	TRBJ1-5	NA	NA	CASSLGTANQPQHF	TGCGCCAGCAGCTTGGGTACAGCCAATCAGCCCCAGCATTTT
TRBV7-7	TRBJ2-2	TRBD1	NA	CASSPGQGLGTGELFF	TGTGCTAGCAGCCCAGGACAGGGGCTAGGCACCGGGGAGCTGTTTTTT
TRBV20-1	TRBJ2-5	NA	once	CSATETQYF	TGCAGTGCTACCGAGACCCAGTACTTC
TRBV30	TRBJ1-5	NA	NA	CAWGGPGSNQPQHF	TGTGCCTGGGGGGGGCCCGGAAGCAATCAGCCCCAGCATTTT
TRBV7-9	TRBJ2-1	TRBD2	NA	CASSVGTSGSFSEQFF	TGTGCCAGCAGCGTAGGGACTAGCGGGAGTTTCAGTGAGCAGTTCTTC
TRBV6-5	TRBJ2-1	TRBD2	NA	CASSYRGTSFNEQFF	TGTGCCAGCAGTTACAGAGGGACTAGCTTCAATGAGCAGTTCTTC
TRBV19	TRBJ1-1	NA	NA	CASSISGARVDTEAFF	TGTGCCAGTAGTATTTCAGGGGCTCGGGTGGACACTGAAGCTTTCTTT